Described below is a single T cell receptor beta chain sequence and its context. The entry originates in a study of radiation and T cells in renal cell carcinoma. Time point meaning: blood 4 weeks post-SBRT, at nephrectomy. The treatment denotes: 15 Gy SBRT to primary tumor, nephrectomy 4 weeks later. Nephrectomy followed 15 Gy stereotactic body radiation by 4 weeks. Radiation-treated patients gave blood at baseline, week 2 and week 4. The tumor was a clear cell renal cell carcinoma. Sequencing used immunoSEQ multiplex PCR; TCRdb keeps in-frame clones, though not all of them. The sample lists about 170,000 clones; about 87% were seen once. The CDR3 runs to 12 residues. The V gene's germline CDR1 is SGDLS and CDR2 YYNGEE. Trimming removed 3 bases from V and 2 bases from J, with 5 bases in between.

The receptor was isolated from a woman aged 50 to 60 with renal cell carcinoma. The chain has TRBV9 and TRBJ1-1; D not resolved. The starting material was blood, obtained from a patient whose treatment included radiotherapy and nephrectomy. CDR3 DNA sequence: TGTGCCAGCAGCGCGCTCAACACTGAAGCTTTCTTT. It yields the protein CASSALNTEAFF.